The 19 T cell receptor beta chains below all came from one sample that was sequenced in a study of blood T cell repertoires in COVID-19. Assay used: immunoSEQ multiplex PCR; TCRdb lists only in-frame clones, some missing. The table lists about 270,000 clones, around 86% of them singletons. The sample comprised peripheral blood. These receptors came from a man aged 50 to 59 with acute or convalescent COVID-19.

J is TRBJ2-1 and V is TRBV11-2; 7 nucleotides match TRBD1. With V trimmed by 0 bases and J by 1 base, 9 bases remained unmatched. CDR1 is SGHAT and CDR2 is FQNNGV in the germline V gene. The CDR3 length is 18 residues. The CDR3 loop reads CASSLDWRQGRSYNEQFF. In DNA form, the CDR3 reads TGTGCCAGCAGCTTAGATTGGAGACAGGGAAGGTCCTACAATGAGCAGTTCTTC.

This sequence joins TRBV14 and TRBJ1-6; D might be TRBD1 (5 bases). CDR3 length: 14 residues. The V gene's germline CDR1 is SGHDN and CDR2 FVKESK. Trimming stripped 3 bases from V and 7 bases from J, with 10 bases between. CDR3 DNA sequence: TGTGCCAGCAGCCAGTCAGGGCTGAATTCACCCCTCCACTTT. This translates into CASSQSGLNSPLHF. Drawing the rest from reference TRBV14 and TRBJ1-6, the complete variable domain is EAGVTQFPSHSVIEKGQTVTLRCDPISGHDNLYWYRRVMGKEIKFLLHFVKESKQDESGMPNNRFLAERTGGTYSTLKVQPAELEDSGVYFCASSQSGLNSPLHFGNGTRLTVT.

This clone has just one count. The chain is built from TRBV3-1 (or the pseudogene TRBV3-2) and TRBJ1-1; 7 positions match TRBD1. Trimming took 1 base from V and 0 from J; bases not matched to a gene: 2. The germline gives CDR1 LGHDT, CDR2 YNNKEL (reference sequence). The CDR3 has 15 residues. The chain's CDR3 is CASSQGQGVNTEAFF. CDR3 nucleotide sequence: TGTGCCAGCAGCCAAGGACAGGGAGTGAACACTGAAGCTTTCTTT.

Notes on this clone: The same CDR3 arises from other DNA sequences in this sample as well. The chain links TRBV7-3 to TRBJ2-1; tentatively, D is TRBD2 (6 bases). The CDR3 runs 14 residues. V was clipped by 2 bases and J by 1 base, with 6 bases between them. CDR1 and CDR2 from the germline V gene are SGHTA and FQGTGA. DNA for the CDR3: TGTGCCAGCAGCTTACGGGGGTCCTACAATGAGCAGTTCTTC. Residues: CASSLRGSYNEQFF.

As for this clone: The sample holds other DNA sequences that translate to the same CDR3. The rearrangement joins TRBV2 to TRBJ2-1; a weak D match, TRBD2 (6 bases). The CDR3 is 15 residues long. Trimming took 6 bases from V and 3 from J, leaving 15 bases between them. Germline CDR1 reads SNHLY; CDR2 reads FYNNEI. The CDR3 spells CASSAGRGDYNEQFF. The CDR3 DNA reads TGTGCCAGCAGCGCCGGGCGGGGCGACTACAATGAGCAGTTCTTC.

A few counts support this clone. V is TRBV5-3 and J is TRBJ2-2; D ambiguous. TRBV5-3 is an ORF, and what it does is uncertain. CDR3 length equals 15 residues. The V and J ends lost 4 bases and 4 bases respectively, with 14 bases between them. CDR3 sequence (DNA): TGTGCCAGAAGCCCAGGTATGGGTTTCACCGGGGAGCTGTTTTTT. Its translation is CARSPGMGFTGELFF.

The rearrangement joins TRBV27 to TRBJ2-3; possibly TRBD2 for D (5 bases). The CDR3 loop spans 15 amino acids. V gave up 8 bases and J gave up 4 bases, with 19 bases separating them. Germline V gene data show CDR1 as MNHEY and CDR2 as SMNVEV (reference sequence). The CDR3 DNA reads TGTGCCAGCGATGAAACACGGGGTCGCTCAGATACGCAGTATTTT. Protein product: CASDETRGRSDTQYF.

This chain links TRBV12-3 or TRBV12-4 with TRBJ2-7; D not certain. The CDR3 spans 12 residues. V lost 6 bases, J lost 3 bases, and 9 bases lay in between. DNA of the CDR3: TGTGCCAGCAGAATGTCAGGCTACGAGCAGTACTTC. Amino acids: CASRMSGYEQYF.

The J gene is TRBJ1-1, the V gene TRBV5-1; 9 bases are shared with TRBD1. The germline V gene has CDR1 SGHRS and CDR2 YFSETQ. J was trimmed by 5 bases and V by 3 bases; bases with no gene match: 5. CDR3 size: 14 residues. CDR3 sequence reads: CASSWDRDSTEAFF. The CDR3 DNA sequence: TGCGCCAGCAGCTGGGACAGGGATTCGACTGAAGCTTTCTTT.

The V and J genes are TRBV6-5 and TRBJ2-5; the D gene is possibly TRBD2 (5 bases). The V end lost 5 bases, the J end lost 1 base, and 11 bases lay between the germline ends. The CDR3 has 14 amino acids. Germline CDR1 reads MNHEY; CDR2 reads SVGAGI. The CDR3 sequence: CASSPDYLQETQYF. In DNA form, the CDR3 reads TGTGCCAGCAGTCCCGACTACCTCCAAGAGACCCAGTACTTC.

The chain links TRBV5-1 to TRBJ2-3, with D perhaps matching TRBD1 (6 bases). The CDR3 has 16 amino acids. V was trimmed by 4 bases and J by 0 bases, leaving 15 bases between them. Germline CDR1 and CDR2: SGHRS and YFSETQ. The CDR3 region is CASSLYPGTSTDTQYF. CDR3 sequence (DNA): TGCGCCAGCAGCCTCTACCCCGGGACAAGCACAGATACGCAGTATTTT. The full variable domain, in which reference TRBV5-1 and TRBJ2-3 provide the parts outside the CDR3, is KAGVTQTPRYLIKTRGQQVTLSCSPISGHRSVSWYQQTPGQGLQFLFEYFSETQRNKGNFPGRFSGRQFSNSRSEMNVSTLELGDSALYLCASSLYPGTSTDTQYFGPGTRLTVL.

The rearrangement joins TRBV5-1 to TRBJ2-7, with 7 bases matching TRBD1. The CDR3 spans 16 residues. V was clipped by 4 bases and J by 3 bases; unmatched bases: 13. Per the germline V gene, CDR1 is SGHRS and CDR2 is YFSETQ. The CDR3 spells CASSEGTAGFFYEQYF. DNA of the CDR3: TGCGCCAGCAGCGAAGGGACAGCCGGATTTTTCTACGAGCAGTACTTC.

The chain is built from TRBV19 and TRBJ1-1; D is unclear. CDR3 length: 14 residues. The germline gives CDR1 LNHDA, CDR2 SQIVND (reference sequence). The V end was cut by 2 bases, the J end by 1 base, with 8 bases between. CDR3 in amino acids: CASSIWAENTEAFF. The CDR3 DNA reads TGTGCCAGTAGTATATGGGCAGAGAACACTGAAGCTTTCTTT.

The chain recombines TRBV29-1 with TRBJ1-5; unclear D gene. This CDR3 is built from 12 residues. Per the germline V gene, CDR1 is SQVTM and CDR2 is ANQGSEA. V dropped 4 bases and J dropped 4 bases, with 8 bases sitting between them. This chain's CDR3 is CSVGGPNQPQHF. DNA for the CDR3: TGCAGCGTTGGCGGCCCAAATCAGCCCCAGCATTTT.

The rearrangement joins TRBV9 to TRBJ1-4, with 7 bases fitting TRBD1. The CDR3 is made up of 16 amino acids. In germline, CDR1 is SGDLS, CDR2 YYNGEE. After removal of 3 bases from V and 5 bases from J, the junction contained 10 bases not matched to a gene. Written as DNA, the CDR3 is TGTGCCAGCAGCGGGGTAGGGGCGGGACAGAATGAAAAACTGTTTTTT. Its protein product is CASSGVGAGQNEKLFF. Supplemented by reference TRBV9 and TRBJ1-4, the full variable domain reads DSGVTQTPKHLITATGQRVTLRCSPRSGDLSVYWYQQSLDQGLQFLIQYYNGEERAKGNILERFSAQQFPDLHSELNLSSLELGDSALYFCASSGVGAGQNEKLFFGSGTQLSVL.

The V gene is TRBV6-5, the J gene TRBJ1-2; D is unclear. The CDR3 totals 12 residues. Germline V gives CDR1 MNHEY, CDR2 SVGAGI. Trimming removed 10 bases from V and 4 bases from J, with 13 bases in between. CDR3 amino acids: CATSGSSYGYTF. CDR3 bases: TGTGCCACCTCCGGGAGTTCCTATGGCTACACCTTC.

This clone showed up just once. The chain couples TRBV3-1 (or the pseudogene TRBV3-2) to TRBJ1-2; D is unclear. Germline V gene data show CDR1 as LGHDT and CDR2 as YNNKEL (reference sequence). The CDR3 consists of 13 residues. V was shortened by 6 bases and J by 4 bases, with 12 bases between the two germline ends. This chain's CDR3 is CASRSTDLYGYTF. DNA for the CDR3: TGTGCCAGCAGATCCACAGACCTCTATGGCTACACCTTC.

This clone was picked up one time. The rearrangement joins TRBV7-3 to TRBJ2-3, with TRBD2 identical over 9 bases. V shed 5 bases, J shed 2 bases, and the junction held 2 bases outside the gene matches. CDR3 length equals 14 residues. The germline V gene has CDR1 SGHTA and CDR2 FQGTGA. CDR3 region: CASSLAGPTDTQYF. CDR3 bases: TGTGCCAGCAGCCTAGCGGGGCCCACAGATACGCAGTATTTT.

The CDR3 region has the DNA TGTGCCAGCAGATTTCAAGGGGCCAACGTCCTGACTTTC. It encodes CASRFQGANVLTF. The rearrangement joins TRBV28 to TRBJ2-6; no clear D gene. V was pared by 6 bases and J by 4 bases, with 7 bases between. The CDR3 runs to 13 residues. Per germline, CDR1 MDHEN and CDR2 SYDVKM.